The 8 T cell receptor beta chains reported below all come from one sample, sequenced in a study of OX40 agonist ivuxolimab in advanced cancers. Produced via immunoSEQ multiplex PCR; TCRdb's table is partial and in-frame only. Of about 40,000 clones detected, approximately 90% appear once; the ten largest clones hold 2.4%. The material sequenced was CD4+ or CD8+ T cells sorted from blood, taken in a trial of the OX40 agonist ivuxolimab. All receptors come from an adult with an advanced solid tumor such as melanoma, head and neck, liver or kidney cancer.

The CDR3 nucleotides read TGCGCCAGCAGCTTGGAGGGACAGGGGGAAAACATTCAGTACTTC. Its translation is CASSLEGQGENIQYF. The genes are TRBV5-1 and TRBJ2-4; the match to TRBD1 covers 11 bases. The length of the CDR3 is 15 residues. Per the germline V gene, CDR1 is SGHRS and CDR2 is YFSETQ. V was pared by 0 bases and J by 5 bases, with 1 base of the junction left unmatched.

The chain employs TRBV4-1 and TRBJ2-3; no definite D call. This CDR3 region has 16 residues. Trimming took 0 bases from V and 2 from J, leaving 12 bases between them. The germline V gene encodes CDR1 MGHRA and CDR2 YSYEKL. CDR3: CASSQDLTDSTDTQYF. CDR3 DNA: TGCGCCAGCAGCCAAGATCTTACGGATTCCACAGATACGCAGTATTTT.

This chain connects TRBV5-4 to TRBJ1-3, with 7 bases matching TRBD1. Germline CDR1 and CDR2: SGHNT and YYREEE (reference sequence). The ends lost 2 bases at V and 2 bases at J; junction bases unmatched: 4. The CDR3 covers 15 residues. The CDR3 nucleotides are TGTGCCAGCAGCTTAGGGACAGACCCTGGAAACACCATATATTTT. It specifies CASSLGTDPGNTIYF.

The rearrangement uses TRBV6-5 and TRBJ1-1; D not certain. CDR3 length: 13 residues. Germline CDR1 MNHEY, CDR2 SVGAGI. Trimming pared 5 bases from V and 0 bases from J, leaving 7 bases between. In nucleotides, the CDR3 is TGTGCCAGCAGTCGCACAGTGAACACTGAAGCTTTCTTT. This gives the protein CASSRTVNTEAFF.

The rearrangement links TRBV10-2 to TRBJ1-1; a weak D match, TRBD1 (6 bases). The germline V and J ends were trimmed by 1 base and 1 base, with 13 bases remaining between them. Per the germline V gene, CDR1 is WSHSY and CDR2 is SAAADI. The CDR3 consists of 16 residues. CDR3 sequence (DNA): TGCGCCAGCAGTGAGTATCCGGGACAAGCGAACACTGAAGCTTTCTTT. The encoded protein is CASSEYPGQANTEAFF.

This chain joins TRBV6-1 and TRBJ2-5, with TRBD2 matching over 13 bases. Germline CDR1 MNHNS, CDR2 SASEGT. V lost 8 bases and J lost 5; bases outside the gene matches: 5. CDR3 size: 14 residues. CDR3 sequence (DNA): TGTGCCAGCCGGACTAGCGGGGGTGGGGAGACCCAGTACTTC. Amino acid sequence: CASRTSGGGETQYF.

J is TRBJ2-7 and V is TRBV5-1; perhaps TRBD2 as D (6 bases). Trimming shortened V by 3 bases and J by 0 bases, and 16 bases separated the two germline ends. Germline CDR1 reads SGHRS; CDR2 reads YFSETQ. The CDR3 covers 16 residues. The CDR3 region is CASSSGGGASSYEQYF. The CDR3 DNA reads TGCGCCAGCAGCTCCGGAGGCGGGGCGAGCTCCTACGAGCAGTACTTC.

The V gene is TRBV7-9, the J gene TRBJ1-4, with TRBD1 matching over 7 bases. Trimming took 4 bases from V and 10 from J; bases not matched to a gene: 12. Germline assignment: CDR1 SEHNR and CDR2 FQNEAQ (reference sequence). This CDR3 spans 15 amino acids. The CDR3 reads CASSSDDRVGGKLFF. The CDR3 bases are TGTGCCAGCAGCTCCGACGACAGGGTCGGTGGAAAACTGTTTTTT.